A single sample gave rise to the 16 T cell receptor beta chains below, sequenced in a study of shared clonotypes between healthy human individuals. Only in-frame clones appear in the TCRdb table, and some are missing; sequencing was by immunoSEQ multiplex PCR. Among some 680,000 clones listed, around 78% were seen once. The specimen sequenced was memory CD4+ T cells sorted from blood. Subset reported: CD45RA-negative fraction. These receptor sequences come from a woman under 40 in good health.

The J gene is TRBJ2-1, the V gene TRBV7-9; 8 bases match TRBD2. Germline CDR1 SEHNR, CDR2 FQNEAQ (reference sequence). The V and J ends lost 1 base and 10 bases, in that order; junction bases with no gene match: 9. CDR3 length equals 15 residues. The CDR3 loop is CASSLGSGVSREQFF. The CDR3 region has the DNA TGTGCCAGCAGCTTAGGTAGCGGGGTCAGTCGAGAGCAGTTCTTC.

The chain recombines TRBV18 with TRBJ2-7, with D possibly TRBD1 on 6 matching bases. Deletions cut 5 bases from V and 0 bases from J, with 11 bases between. Germline CDR1 reads KGHSH; CDR2 reads LQKENI. The CDR3 spans 14 residues. The CDR3 spells CASSTGTFSYEQYF. CDR3 sequence (DNA): TGTGCCAGCTCAACCGGGACATTCTCCTACGAGCAGTACTTC.

In its sample, this clone was seen once. CDR3 sequence reads: CASSPLDVIYEQYF. The CDR3 bases are TGTGCCAGCAGCCCTCTAGACGTTATTTACGAGCAGTACTTC. The rearrangement joins TRBV14 to TRBJ2-7; D unclear. CDR3 length: 14 amino acids. Germline assignment: CDR1 SGHDN and CDR2 FVKESK. The V gene lost 4 bases and the J gene lost 4 bases, with 14 bases spanning the gap. The variable domain in full, with the rest retrieved from reference TRBV14 and TRBJ2-7, is EAGVTQFPSHSVIEKGQTVTLRCDPISGHDNLYWYRRVMGKEIKFLLHFVKESKQDESGMPNNRFLAERTGGTYSTLKVQPAELEDSGVYFCASSPLDVIYEQYFGPGTRLTVT.

There are a few counts of this clone. The rearrangement joins TRBV9 to TRBJ2-2, with 9 bases identical to TRBD1. V shed 4 bases and J 6 bases; nucleotides not matched to a gene: 4. Per germline, CDR1 SGDLS and CDR2 YYNGEE. The CDR3 is 14 residues long. This chain's CDR3 is CASSPGTGPGELFF. CDR3 nucleotides: TGTGCCAGCAGCCCCGGGACAGGGCCCGGGGAGCTGTTTTTT.

V is TRBV6-1 and J is TRBJ2-3; D may be TRBD2 (5 bases). V dropped 10 bases and J dropped 2 bases, with 13 bases sitting between them. Per the germline V gene, CDR1 is MNHNS and CDR2 is SASEGT. The CDR3 has 13 residues. Here the CDR3 reads CATTGTATDTQYF. The CDR3 bases are TGTGCCACCACGGGAACAGCCACAGATACGCAGTATTTT.

A remark on this clone: The sample holds other DNA sequences that translate to the same CDR3. The CDR3 coding sequence is TGCGCCAGCAGCCAGGGCCCCAATCAGCCCCAGCATTTT. Encoded protein: CASSQGPNQPQHF. The chain joins TRBV5-1 to TRBJ1-5, with D possibly TRBD1 on 5 matching bases. The CDR3 sequence is 13 residues long. The V and J ends lost 4 bases and 3 bases respectively, with 8 bases between them. Germline lookup yields CDR1 SGHRS and CDR2 YFSETQ.

CDR3 DNA: TGTGCCAGCAGTTACTCGAGGGGCTCTGGGGCCAACGTCCTGACTTTC. Its protein is CASSYSRGSGANVLTF. The chain has TRBV6-6 and TRBJ2-6; D assignment may be TRBD1 or TRBD2 (5 bases each). V lost 0 bases and J 0 bases, leaving 6 bases between the germline ends. The CDR3 contains 16 residues. Germline V lookup: CDR1 MNHNY, CDR2 SVGAGI (reference sequence).

V gene TRBV27 combines with J gene TRBJ2-3; 12 nucleotides line up with TRBD2. Unmatched junction bases numbered 11, after V lost 2 bases and J lost 5 bases. The CDR3 covers 18 residues. In germline, CDR1 is MNHEY, CDR2 SMNVEV (reference sequence). Written as DNA, the CDR3 is TGTGCCAGCAGTTTAATGCCTAGCGGGAGGGTGTTCTTAGATACGCAGTATTTT. It specifies CASSLMPSGRVFLDTQYF.

The chain links TRBV29-1 to TRBJ2-2; 12 bases are shared with TRBD1. The length of the CDR3 is 15 residues. Per germline, CDR1 SQVTM and CDR2 ANQGSEA. Trimming at V came to 3 bases and at J to 8 bases, leaving 7 bases not matched to a gene. In DNA, the CDR3 is TGCAGCGTTGATCCGGGACAGGGGGCGCGAGGGGAGCTGTTTTTT. Its protein product is CSVDPGQGARGELFF.

The chain joins TRBV25-1 to TRBJ1-1; tentative D call: TRBD1 (6 bases). Germline V gene lookup returns CDR1 MGHDK and CDR2 SYGVNS. The ends were cut back, 3 bases at V and 7 bases at J, with 12 bases in the middle. The CDR3 is 13 amino acids. The CDR3 reads CASSDPDSYEAFF. CDR3 sequence (DNA): TGTGCCAGCAGTGACCCGGACAGTTATGAAGCTTTCTTT.

This clone appeared once. The J gene is TRBJ2-7, the V gene TRBV19; the match to TRBD2 covers 12 bases. This CDR3 comprises 14 residues. Germline V gives CDR1 LNHDA, CDR2 SQIVND (reference sequence). Unmatched junction bases numbered 5, after V lost 5 bases and J lost 6 bases. The DNA of the CDR3 is TGTGCCAGTAGTTCCTTGGGACTAGCGGGCGAGCAGTACTTC. It encodes CASSSLGLAGEQYF.

Of note for this clone: A much larger clone differs by one base, so this may be a read error. Other DNA sequences in the same sample also yield this CDR3. V is TRBV7-2 and J is TRBJ1-5, with D unresolved. Deletions cut 1 base from V and 1 base from J, with 8 bases between. The germline gives CDR1 SGHTA, CDR2 FQGNSA. CDR3 length equals 15 residues. The CDR3 region is CASSLDSLSNQPQHF. The CDR3 nucleotides are TGTGCCAGCAGCTTAGACAGCTTAAGCAATCAGCCCCAGCATTTT. Together with reference TRBV7-2 and TRBJ1-5, the CDR3 gives the full variable domain: GAGVSQSPSNKVTEKGKDVELRCDPISGHTALYWYRQSLGQGLEFLIYFQGNSAPDKSGLPSDRFSAERTGGSVSTLTIQRTQQEDSAVYLCASSLDSLSNQPQHFGDGTRLSIL.

The chain combines TRBV27 with TRBJ1-2; no reliable D call. Trimming cost V 5 bases and J 3 bases, with 10 bases left between them. CDR1 is MNHEY, CDR2 SMNVEV, per germline (reference sequence). This CDR3 is 13 amino acids long. The chain's CDR3 is CASSRRGDYGYTF. The CDR3 DNA follows: TGTGCCAGCAGTCGCCGGGGAGACTATGGCTACACCTTC.

This chain connects TRBV10-2 to TRBJ2-7, with 15 positions matching TRBD2. This CDR3 region has 14 residues. V gave up 8 bases and J gave up 2 bases; unmatched junction bases: 1. Germline V lookup: CDR1 WSHSY, CDR2 SAAADI. The CDR3 sequence is CASRTSGRAYEQYF. The CDR3 DNA is TGCGCCAGCCGGACTAGCGGGAGGGCCTACGAGCAGTACTTC.

The V call is TRBV7-9, the J call TRBJ2-3, with D possibly being TRBD1 (7 bases). Germline V gene data show CDR1 as SEHNR and CDR2 as FQNEAQ (reference sequence). Trimming shortened V by 5 bases and J by 0 bases, and 12 bases separated the two germline ends. The CDR3 sequence is 15 residues long. The CDR3 region is CASSAGQFSTDTQYF. DNA for the CDR3: TGTGCCAGCAGCGCGGGACAGTTCAGCACAGATACGCAGTATTTT.

The chain has TRBV7-8 and TRBJ2-2, with 10 positions matching TRBD2. CDR1 SGHVS and CDR2 FQNEAQ come from the germline V gene. CDR3 length equals 15 residues. The trim removed 5 bases at V and 3 bases at J, leaving 3 bases unmatched. The CDR3 spells CASSRSGRYTGELFF. The CDR3 region has the DNA TGTGCCAGCAGCCGTAGCGGGAGGTACACCGGGGAGCTGTTTTTT.